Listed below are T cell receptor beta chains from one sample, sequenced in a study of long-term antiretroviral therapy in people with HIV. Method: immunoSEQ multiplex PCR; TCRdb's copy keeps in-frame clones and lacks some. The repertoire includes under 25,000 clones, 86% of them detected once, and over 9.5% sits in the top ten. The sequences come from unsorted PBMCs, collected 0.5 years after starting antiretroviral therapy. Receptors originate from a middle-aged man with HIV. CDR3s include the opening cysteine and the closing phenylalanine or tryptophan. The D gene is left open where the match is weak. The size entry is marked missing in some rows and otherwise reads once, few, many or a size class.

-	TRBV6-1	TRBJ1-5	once	CASSETGVNQPQHF	TGTGCCAGCAGTGAAACGGGGGTCAATCAGCCCCAGCATTTT
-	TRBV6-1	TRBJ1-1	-	CASCRGENTEAFF	TGTGCCAGCTGTAGGGGGGAGAACACTGAAGCTTTCTTT
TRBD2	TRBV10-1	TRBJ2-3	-	CASSGTSGDTQYF	TGCGCCAGCAGCGGGACTAGCGGAGATACGCAGTATTTT
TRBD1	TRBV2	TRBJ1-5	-	CASSEWSTGGNQPQHF	TGTGCCAGCAGTGAGTGGTCGACAGGGGGCAATCAGCCCCAGCATTTT
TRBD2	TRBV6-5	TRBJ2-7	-	CASSYRGAGISYEQYF	TGTGCCAGCAGTTACAGGGGAGCGGGGATCTCCTACGAGCAGTACTTC
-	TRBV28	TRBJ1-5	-	CASSFPTGINQPQHF	TGTGCCAGCAGTTTCCCGACAGGTATCAATCAGCCCCAGCATTTT
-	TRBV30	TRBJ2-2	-	CAWSVHRNTGELFF	TGTGCCTGGAGTGTACACAGGAACACCGGGGAGCTGTTTTTT
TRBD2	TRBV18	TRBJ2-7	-	CASSPAGAFYEQYF	TGTGCCAGCTCACCGGCGGGAGCCTTCTACGAGCAGTACTTC
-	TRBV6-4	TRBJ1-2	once	CASRDGLGDGYTF	TGTGCCAGCAGGGACGGTCTTGGCGATGGCTACACCTTC
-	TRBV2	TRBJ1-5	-	CASSEALGGGNQPQHF	TGTGCCAGCAGTGAAGCGCTTGGGGGTGGCAATCAGCCCCAGCATTTT
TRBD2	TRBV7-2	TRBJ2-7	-	CASSLRAGPAGTKRYEQYF	TGTGCCAGCAGCTTAAGGGCTGGACCCGCCGGGACTAAGCGCTACGAGCAGTACTTC
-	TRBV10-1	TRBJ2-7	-	CASSEQGMYEQYF	TGCGCCAGCAGTGAGCAGGGGATGTACGAGCAGTACTTC
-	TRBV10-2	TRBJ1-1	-	CASSESEWTEAFF	TGCGCCAGCAGTGAGTCGGAGTGGACTGAAGCTTTCTTT
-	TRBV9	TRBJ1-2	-	CASSVGGQSPSYTF	TGTGCCAGCAGCGTAGGAGGCCAATCTCCTTCCTACACCTTC
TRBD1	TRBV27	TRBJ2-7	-	CASSLGTGDREQYF	TGTGCCAGCAGTTTGGGGACAGGTGATCGGGAGCAGTACTTC
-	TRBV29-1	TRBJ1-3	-	CSVRVLSGNTIYF	TGCAGCGTTCGTGTCCTCTCTGGAAACACCATATATTTT
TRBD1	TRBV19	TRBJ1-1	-	CASSILGQGEAFF	TGTGCCAGTAGTATCCTCGGACAGGGCGAAGCTTTCTTT
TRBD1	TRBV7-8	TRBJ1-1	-	CASSVQGGNTEAFF	TGTGCCAGCAGCGTACAGGGGGGGAACACTGAAGCTTTCTTT
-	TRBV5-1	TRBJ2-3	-	CASSSWTGTDTQYF	TGCGCCAGCAGCTCTTGGACAGGCACAGATACGCAGTATTTT
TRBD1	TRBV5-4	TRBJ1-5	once	CASSLQGALNQPQHF	TGTGCCAGCAGCCTGCAGGGGGCTTTGAATCAGCCCCAGCATTTT
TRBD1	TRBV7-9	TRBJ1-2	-	CASSHTWTGEGYGYTF	TGTGCCAGCAGCCATACATGGACAGGGGAAGGCTATGGCTACACCTTC
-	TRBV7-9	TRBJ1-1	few	CASNFKAPSEAFF	TGTGCCAGCAACTTCAAGGCACCGTCTGAAGCTTTCTTT